This entry is about one T cell receptor beta chain. The antigen is unknown. This entry is derived from a study of early T cells in non-severe SARS-CoV-2 infection. Study-wide background: Chains from this unsorted whole-blood bulk RNA could not be paired.

The library protocol tagged individual cDNA molecules with unique molecular identifiers. TCRdb ran MiXCR on the 5' RACE reads and lists one entry per CDR3 protein. The sample records some 87,000 distinct CDR3 sequences, 10% to 15% being singletons. Whole-study findings and limits: Matching results from VDJdb favored anti-spike CD8 responses, leaving private and CD4 specificities undetected.

CDR1 is LGHDT and CDR2 is YNNKEL in the germline V gene (reference sequence). V dropped 4 bases and J dropped 5; count of bases not matched to a gene: 4. The CDR3 extends over 13 amino acids. The source is an adult who was a healthcare worker with PCR-confirmed SARS-CoV-2 infection or an uninfected control (not recorded which). The rearrangement joins TRBV3-1 to TRBJ2-5; 7 bases match TRBD1. Sequenced input: whole blood. CDR3 coding DNA: TGTGCCAGCAGCCGACAGGGTATTGAGACCCAGTACTTC. It specifies CASSRQGIETQYF.